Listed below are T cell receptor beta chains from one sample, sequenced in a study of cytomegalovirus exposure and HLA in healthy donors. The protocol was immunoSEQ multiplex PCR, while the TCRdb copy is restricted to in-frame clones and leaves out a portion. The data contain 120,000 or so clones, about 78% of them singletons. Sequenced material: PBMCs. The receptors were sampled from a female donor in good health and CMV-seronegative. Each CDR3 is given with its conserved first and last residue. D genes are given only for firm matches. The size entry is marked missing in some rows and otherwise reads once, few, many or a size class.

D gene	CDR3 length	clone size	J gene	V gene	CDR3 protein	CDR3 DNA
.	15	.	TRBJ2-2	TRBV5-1	CASSLDPRRSGELFF	TGCGCCAGCAGCCTGGACCCTCGGCGGTCCGGGGAGCTGTTTTTT
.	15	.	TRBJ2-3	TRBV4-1	CASSQGTGSTDTQYF	TGCGCCAGCAGCCAAGGTACAGGGAGCACAGATACGCAGTATTTT
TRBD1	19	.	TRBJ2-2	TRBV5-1	CASSSLPGQAKANTGELFF	TGCGCCAGCAGCTCACTACCGGGACAGGCAAAAGCGAACACCGGGGAGCTGTTTTTT
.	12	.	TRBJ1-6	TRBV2	CASSDFVSPLHF	TGTGCCAGCAGTGACTTCGTCTCACCCCTCCACTTT
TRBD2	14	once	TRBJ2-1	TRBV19	CASSMAGGYNEQFF	TGTGCCAGTAGTATGGCGGGGGGTTACAATGAGCAGTTCTTC
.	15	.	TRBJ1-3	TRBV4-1	CASSQAWDMGNTIYF	TGCGCCAGCAGCCAAGCATGGGACATGGGGAACACCATATATTTT
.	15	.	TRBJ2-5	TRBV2	CASSEAAGYQETQYF	TGTGCCAGCAGTGAGGCCGCAGGGTACCAAGAGACCCAGTACTTC
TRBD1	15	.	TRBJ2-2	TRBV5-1	CASSLRDRVSGELFF	TGCGCCAGCAGCTTACGGGACAGGGTATCCGGGGAGCTGTTTTTT
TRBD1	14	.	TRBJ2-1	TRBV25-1	CASADRPAYNEQFF	TGTGCCAGCGCGGACAGGCCCGCTTACAATGAGCAGTTCTTC
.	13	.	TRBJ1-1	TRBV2	CASSIGARTEAFF	TGTGCCAGCAGTATAGGGGCACGCACTGAAGCTTTCTTT
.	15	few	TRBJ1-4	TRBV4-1	CASSRTPATNEKLFF	TGCGCCAGCAGCCGAACACCCGCAACTAATGAAAAACTGTTTTTT
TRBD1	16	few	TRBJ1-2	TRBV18	CASSPERAGQNYGYTF	TGTGCCAGCTCACCCGAGAGGGCGGGACAGAACTATGGCTACACCTTC
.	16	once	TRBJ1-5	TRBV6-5	CASSYSRQGRDQPQHF	TGTGCCAGCAGTTACTCCAGGCAGGGGAGGGATCAGCCCCAGCATTTT
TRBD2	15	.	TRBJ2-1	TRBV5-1	CASSLGSGGALEQFF	TGCGCCAGCAGCTTGGGAAGCGGGGGGGCGCTCGAGCAGTTCTTC
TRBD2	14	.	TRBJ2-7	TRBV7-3	CASSPGRAGYEQYF	TGTGCCAGCAGCCCTGGGAGGGCCGGCTACGAGCAGTACTTC
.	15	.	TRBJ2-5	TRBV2	CASSRSRDLQETQYF	TGTGCCAGCAGTCGTTCCCGGGACTTACAAGAGACCCAGTACTTC
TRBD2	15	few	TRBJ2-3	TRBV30	CAWSVLAGGADTQYF	TGTGCCTGGAGTGTACTAGCGGGAGGTGCAGATACGCAGTATTTT
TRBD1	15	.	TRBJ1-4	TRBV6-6	CASSSLTGVNEKLFF	TGTGCCAGCAGTTCCCTGACAGGGGTTAATGAAAAACTGTTTTTT
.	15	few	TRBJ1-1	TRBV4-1	CASAQPFRENTEAFF	TGCGCCAGCGCCCAGCCATTTCGGGAGAACACTGAAGCTTTCTTT
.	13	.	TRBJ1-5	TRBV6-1	CASSARTAQPQHF	TGTGCCAGCAGTGCCCGGACAGCCCAGCCCCAGCATTTT
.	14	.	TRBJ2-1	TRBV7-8	CASSLGRLAGEQFF	TGTGCCAGCAGCTTAGGTAGGCTAGCCGGTGAGCAGTTCTTC
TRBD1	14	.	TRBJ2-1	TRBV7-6	CASSPGQNYNEQFF	TGTGCCAGCAGCCCGGGACAGAACTACAATGAGCAGTTCTTC
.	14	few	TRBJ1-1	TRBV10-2	CASSETEDVEGAFF	TGCGCCAGCAGTGAGACCGAGGACGTAGAGGGAGCTTTCTTT
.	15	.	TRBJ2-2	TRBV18	CASSRISGAPGELFF	TGTGCCAGCTCACGAATTTCAGGGGCGCCCGGGGAGCTGTTTTTT
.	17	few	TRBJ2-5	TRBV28	CASSSFANGTDKETQYF	TGTGCCAGCAGCAGCTTTGCGAACGGGACTGACAAAGAGACCCAGTACTTC
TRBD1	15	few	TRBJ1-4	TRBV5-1	CASSWGTGGLEKLFF	TGCGCCAGCAGCTGGGGGACAGGGGGCTTAGAAAAACTGTTTTTT
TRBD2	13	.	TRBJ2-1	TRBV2	CASSVGGSPEQFF	TGTGCCAGCAGTGTAGGCGGGAGCCCTGAGCAGTTCTTC
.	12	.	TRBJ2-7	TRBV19	CASSPTRGEQYF	TGTGCCAGTAGTCCTACCCGGGGCGAGCAGTACTTC
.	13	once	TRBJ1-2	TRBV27	CASTLGVGYGYTF	TGTGCCAGCACCCTCGGTGTCGGCTATGGCTACACCTTC
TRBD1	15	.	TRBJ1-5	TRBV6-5	CASSKDRGKNQPQHF	TGTGCCAGCAGCAAGGACAGGGGGAAGAATCAGCCCCAGCATTTT
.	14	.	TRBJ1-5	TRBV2	CASKVGGLVQPQHF	TGTGCCAGCAAGGTGGGGGGGCTGGTTCAGCCCCAGCATTTT
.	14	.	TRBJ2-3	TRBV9	CASSPRLATDTQYF	TGTGCCAGCAGCCCAAGACTGGCGACAGATACGCAGTATTTT
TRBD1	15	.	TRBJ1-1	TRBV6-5	CASSYRYTGGTKAFF	TGTGCCAGCAGTTACCGCTATACAGGGGGCACTAAAGCTTTCTTT
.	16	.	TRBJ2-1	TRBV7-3	CASSLTSGSLPNEQFF	TGTGCCAGCAGCTTAACGTCCGGGTCTCTACCCAATGAGCAGTTCTTC
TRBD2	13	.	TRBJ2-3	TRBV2	CASIREGLDTQYF	TGTGCCAGCATAAGGGAGGGTTTGGATACGCAGTATTTT
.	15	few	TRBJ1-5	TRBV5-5	CASSLLAGVAQPQHF	TGTGCCAGCAGCTTGCTCGCAGGGGTTGCTCAGCCCCAGCATTTT
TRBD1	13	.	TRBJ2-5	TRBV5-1	CASSGTDQETQYF	TGCGCCAGCTCAGGGACAGACCAAGAGACCCAGTACTTC
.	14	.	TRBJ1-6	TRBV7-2	CASSPPSSRSPLHF	TGTGCCAGCAGCCCTCCCAGTTCGCGGTCACCCCTCCACTTT
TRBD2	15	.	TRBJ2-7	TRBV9	CASSVDGAGDVEQYF	TGTGCCAGCAGCGTAGACGGAGCGGGAGACGTCGAGCAGTACTTC
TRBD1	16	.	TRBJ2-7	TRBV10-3	CAISNRLGTGYHEQYF	TGTGCCATCAGTAACAGACTCGGGACAGGGTACCACGAGCAGTACTTC
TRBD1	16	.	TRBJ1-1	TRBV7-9	CASSSPRVGGTGRAFF	TGTGCCAGCAGCTCCCCTAGAGTGGGCGGGACAGGACGAGCTTTCTTT
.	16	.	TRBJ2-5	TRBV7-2	CASSLAEVAAKETQYF	TGTGCCAGCAGCTTAGCGGAAGTAGCGGCAAAAGAGACCCAGTACTTC
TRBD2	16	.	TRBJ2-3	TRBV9	CASSVGTSGYTDTQYF	TGTGCCAGCAGCGTAGGGACTAGCGGCTACACAGATACGCAGTATTTT
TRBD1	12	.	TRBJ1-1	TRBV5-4	CASSFGTVEAFF	TGTGCCAGCAGCTTTGGGACAGTTGAAGCTTTCTTT
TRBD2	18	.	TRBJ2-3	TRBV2	CASSGTSGLRRGADTQYF	TGTGCCAGCAGTGGCACTAGCGGGTTAAGGAGGGGCGCAGATACGCAGTATTTT
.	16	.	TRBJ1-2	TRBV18	CASSPPGRETNYGYTF	TGTGCCAGCTCACCACCGGGGCGGGAAACTAACTATGGCTACACCTTC
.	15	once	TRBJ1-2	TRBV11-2	CASSFGQGRDYGYTF	TGTGCCAGCAGCTTCGGCCAGGGGCGCGACTATGGCTACACCTTC
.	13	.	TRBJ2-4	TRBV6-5	CASRDLAKNIQYF	TGTGCCAGCCGCGATCTAGCCAAAAACATTCAGTACTTC
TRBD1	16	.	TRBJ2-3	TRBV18	CASSPTQGQDTDTQYF	TGTGCCAGCTCACCCACACAGGGACAGGACACAGATACGCAGTATTTT
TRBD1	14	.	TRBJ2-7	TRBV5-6	CASSRPGQVDEQYF	TGTGCCAGCAGCCGACCGGGACAGGTGGACGAGCAGTACTTC
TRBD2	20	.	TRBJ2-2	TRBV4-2	CASSLTQDLAGGPNTGELFF	TGTGCCAGCAGCCTCACCCAGGACCTAGCGGGAGGGCCGAACACCGGGGAGCTGTTTTTT
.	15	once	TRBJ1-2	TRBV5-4	CASSLDGQTVYGYTF	TGTGCCAGCAGCTTAGATGGACAGACGGTATATGGCTACACCTTC
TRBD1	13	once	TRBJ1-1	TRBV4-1	CATKFQGDTEAFF	TGCGCCACAAAGTTCCAGGGGGACACTGAAGCTTTCTTT
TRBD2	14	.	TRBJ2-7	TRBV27	CATATSGRTYEQYF	TGTGCCACCGCGACTAGCGGGAGGACCTACGAGCAGTACTTC